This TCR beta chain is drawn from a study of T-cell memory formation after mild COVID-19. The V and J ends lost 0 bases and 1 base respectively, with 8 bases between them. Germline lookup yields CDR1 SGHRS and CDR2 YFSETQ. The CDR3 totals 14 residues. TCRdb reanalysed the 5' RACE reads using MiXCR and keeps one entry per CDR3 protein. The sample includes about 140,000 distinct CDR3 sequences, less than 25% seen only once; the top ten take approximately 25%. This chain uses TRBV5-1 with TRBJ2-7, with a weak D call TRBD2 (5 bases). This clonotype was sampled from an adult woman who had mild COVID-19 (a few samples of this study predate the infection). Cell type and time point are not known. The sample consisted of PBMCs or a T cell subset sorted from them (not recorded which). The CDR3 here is CASSLDGVSYEQYF. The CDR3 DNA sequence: TGCGCCAGCAGCTTGGACGGGGTATCCTACGAGCAGTACTTC.